The 15 T cell receptor beta chains reported below all come from one sample, sequenced in a study of blood T cell repertoires in COVID-19. Sequencing was performed with immunoSEQ multiplex PCR; in TCRdb, only in-frame clones are kept and a portion is missing. Among approximately 270,000 clones listed, about 91% were seen once. The specimen was peripheral blood. These receptors were taken from a man older than 75 with acute or convalescent COVID-19.

The J gene is TRBJ1-1, the V gene TRBV5-6; weak D call: TRBD1 (6 bases). V was pared by 2 bases and J by 5 bases, with 13 bases between. Looked up from germline, CDR1 is SGHDT and CDR2 is YYEEEE. CDR3 length: 14 amino acids. Written as DNA, the CDR3 is TGTGCCAGCAGCTTCATCGTAGGGGGAACTGAAGCTTTCTTT. This encodes CASSFIVGGTEAFF.

CDR3 in amino acids: CASSLETGENEKLFF. CDR3 sequence (DNA): TGCGCCAGCAGCTTGGAGACAGGAGAGAATGAAAAACTGTTTTTT. This sequence joins TRBV5-1 and TRBJ1-4; D is possibly TRBD1 (6 bases). This CDR3 spans 15 amino acids. Per the germline V gene, CDR1 is SGHRS and CDR2 is YFSETQ. With 0 bases removed from V and 5 bases from J, the gap between germline ends came to 11 bases. The variable domain in full, completed from reference TRBV5-1 and TRBJ1-4, reads KAGVTQTPRYLIKTRGQQVTLSCSPISGHRSVSWYQQTPGQGLQFLFEYFSETQRNKGNFPGRFSGRQFSNSRSEMNVSTLELGDSALYLCASSLETGENEKLFFGSGTQLSVL.

J is TRBJ2-1 and V is TRBV29-1; perhaps TRBD2 as D (6 bases). Between the trimmed V and J ends, which lost 6 bases and 9 bases, there was a span of 12 bases. CDR1 is SQVTM, CDR2 ANQGSEA, per germline. This CDR3 comprises 11 residues. The CDR3 loop reads CSVRDFGEQFF. CDR3 DNA: TGCAGCGTGAGGGACTTCGGTGAGCAGTTCTTC.

This sequence joins TRBV7-2 and TRBJ2-7; the D gene is possibly TRBD2 (6 bases). There are 15 residues in the CDR3. Trimming removed 5 bases from V and 3 bases from J, with 17 bases in between. Germline CDR1 and CDR2: SGHTA and FQGNSA. Here the CDR3 reads CASSVAGTDGYEQYF. CDR3 in DNA: TGTGCCAGCAGCGTCGCGGGGACGGACGGCTACGAGCAGTACTTC. The full variable domain, with the rest looked up from reference TRBV7-2 and TRBJ2-7, is GAGVSQSPSNKVTEKGKDVELRCDPISGHTALYWYRQSLGQGLEFLIYFQGNSAPDKSGLPSDRFSAERTGGSVSTLTIQRTQQEDSAVYLCASSVAGTDGYEQYFGPGTRLTVT.

This chain links TRBV19 with TRBJ1-2, with 8 bases that match TRBD1. The CDR3 spans 15 residues. With 6 bases clipped from V and 2 bases from J, the junction kept 8 bases outside the gene matches. Per the germline V gene, CDR1 is LNHDA and CDR2 is SQIVND (reference sequence). The CDR3 protein is CASSLTGADNYGYTF. In DNA, the CDR3 is TGTGCCAGTAGCCTGACAGGGGCCGACAACTATGGCTACACCTTC.

This clone has only one observation. The rearrangement links TRBV5-6 to TRBJ2-1; possible D gene TRBD2, 6 bases. This CDR3 has 15 residues. Between the trimmed V and J ends, which lost 4 bases and 8 bases, there was a span of 19 bases. Germline lookup yields CDR1 SGHDT and CDR2 YYEEEE. The CDR3 bases are TGTGCCAGCAGCGGGGGACTTACGGCGGCGGATGAGCAGTTCTTC. Translated: CASSGGLTAADEQFF.

The chain is built from TRBV6-6 and TRBJ2-1, with 7 bases that match TRBD2. Germline trimming cut 6 bases from V and 7 bases from J; bases unmatched to any gene: 9. The CDR3 has 14 amino acids. The V gene's germline CDR1 is MNHNY and CDR2 SVGAGI (reference sequence). The CDR3 is CASRVGGRANEQFF. The DNA of the CDR3 is TGTGCCAGCAGGGTCGGAGGGAGGGCTAATGAGCAGTTCTTC.

The V and J genes are TRBV6-1 and TRBJ2-7; 12 bases are a match to TRBD2. The trim removed 3 bases at V and 4 bases at J, leaving 4 bases unmatched. The length of the CDR3 is 15 residues. Germline V gives CDR1 MNHNS, CDR2 SASEGT. DNA for the CDR3: TGTGCCAGCAGTGACGGACTAGCGGGAAGTTACGAGCAGTACTTC. It translates to CASSDGLAGSYEQYF.

J is TRBJ2-5 and V is TRBV15, with TRBD2 matching over 8 bases. The CDR3 sequence is 14 residues long. CDR1 and CDR2 from the germline V gene are LNHNV and YYDKDF (reference sequence). V was clipped by 5 bases and J by 5 bases; unmatched bases: 7. The CDR3, as DNA: TGTGCCACCAGCCGAGGTAGCGGGGTTGAGACCCAGTACTTC. This translates into CATSRGSGVETQYF.

The J gene is TRBJ2-7, the V gene TRBV7-8, with TRBD2 matching over 11 bases. The V and J ends lost 4 bases and 0 bases, in that order; junction bases with no gene match: 2. This CDR3 region has 15 residues. Germline CDR1 and CDR2: SGHVS and FQNEAQ. The CDR3 is CASSSTSGSSYEQYF. Here the CDR3 DNA reads TGTGCCAGCAGCTCAACTAGCGGGAGCTCCTACGAGCAGTACTTC.

The chain links TRBV19 to TRBJ1-5; TRBD1 matches at 10 bases. CDR3 length: 16 amino acids. CDR1 is LNHDA, CDR2 SQIVND, per germline (reference sequence). The trim removed 4 bases at V and 3 bases at J, leaving 6 bases unmatched. This chain's CDR3 is CASSRRTGGSNQPQHF. The CDR3 DNA sequence: TGTGCCAGTAGTAGAAGGACAGGGGGTTCCAATCAGCCCCAGCATTTT. The full variable domain, completed using reference TRBV19 and TRBJ1-5, is DGGITQSPKYLFRKEGQNVTLSCEQNLNHDAMYWYRQDPGQGLRLIYYSQIVNDFQKGDIAEGYSVSREKKESFPLTVTSAQKNPTAFYLCASSRRTGGSNQPQHFGDGTRLSIL.

The genes are TRBV28 and TRBJ1-2; maybe TRBD1 (5 bases). This CDR3 is 15 amino acids long. From germline, CDR1 is MDHEN and CDR2 SYDVKM. V gave up 10 bases and J gave up 2 bases, with 20 bases separating them. The chain's CDR3 is CATTPSGGPNYGYTF. CDR3 in DNA: TGTGCCACTACCCCGAGCGGGGGTCCGAACTATGGCTACACCTTC.

The chain links TRBV3-1 (or the pseudogene TRBV3-2) to TRBJ1-2, with 9 nucleotides matching TRBD1. The CDR3 covers 16 residues. The germline CDR1 and CDR2 sequences are LGHDT and YNNKEL (reference sequence). The junction had 5 bases not matched to a gene; V was cut back by 1 base and J by 2 bases. This CDR3 reads CASSQATGGSNYGYTF. As DNA, the CDR3 is TGTGCCAGCAGCCAAGCGACAGGGGGATCAAACTATGGCTACACCTTC.

The chain combines TRBV20-1 with TRBJ2-3; D gene unclear. This CDR3 contains 10 residues. Looked up from germline, CDR1 is DFQATT and CDR2 is SNEGSKA (reference sequence). V gave up 6 bases and J gave up 3 bases, with 4 bases separating them. CDR3 DNA: TGCAGTGCCCCAACAGATACGCAGTATTTT. Its protein product is CSAPTDTQYF.

This chain joins TRBV12-3 or TRBV12-4 and TRBJ2-7, with D unresolved. The CDR3 spans 12 residues. V lost 6 bases and J 2 bases, leaving 8 bases between the germline ends. CDR3 sequence reads: CASSLVAYEQYF. Written as DNA, the CDR3 is TGTGCCAGCAGCCTAGTGGCCTACGAGCAGTACTTC.